This T cell receptor beta chain was identified during a study of blood T cell repertoires in COVID-19. The wider study: The study drew acute and convalescent COVID-19 samples from the United States, Italy and Spain. Nucleic acid was either cDNA or gDNA, and it came from T cells, B-cell-depleted T cells, or PBMCs.

With 4 bases removed from V and 4 bases from J, the gap between germline ends came to 10 bases. CDR3 length equals 14 residues. Looked up from germline, CDR1 is LGHNA and CDR2 is YSLEER. How the authors handled the data: Estimates of nucleated cell counts were drawn from the amplification of reference gene primers. The repertoire was sequenced with immunoSEQ multiplex PCR; TCRdb's copy has only in-frame clones and lacks some. The V and J calls and clone size come from that table; D and trimming were worked out from the DNA. The sample has about 120,000 clones; 65% to 90% are singletons. What was sequenced was peripheral blood. This receptor was obtained from a man older than 75 with active or convalescent COVID-19. The chain combines TRBV4-3 with TRBJ2-2; maybe TRBD1 (6 bases). The CDR3, as DNA: TGCGCCAGCAGCCCCGGGACAACCACCGGGGAGCTGTTTTTT. Protein product: CASSPGTTTGELFF.